Listed below are T cell receptor beta chains from one sample, sequenced in a study of blood T cell repertoires in COVID-19. The assay was immunoSEQ multiplex PCR, and TCRdb's table has in-frame clones only and misses some. The sample carries some 250,000 clones, 88% recorded once. The sample comprised peripheral blood. These receptors originate from a woman younger than 45 with acute or convalescent COVID-19. The CDR3 runs from the conserved cysteine through the conserved F or W. Fields, in order: D gene, CDR3 length, clone size, J gene, V gene, CDR3 protein, CDR3 DNA. D genes are given only for firm matches. Expanded clones are given a class, and other clones once, few, many or no size at all.

TRBD2 17 . TRBJ2-1 TRBV27 CASTSFGRASSYNEQFF TGTGCCAGCACCTCCTTCGGGAGGGCCTCCTCCTACAATGAGCAGTTCTTC
. 15 . TRBJ1-2 TRBV5-1 CASSLRGAANYGYTF TGCGCCAGCAGCTTGCGGGGGGCGGCTAACTATGGCTACACCTTC
. 14 . TRBJ1-2 TRBV15 CATSRGGREGGYTF TGTGCCACCAGCAGAGGAGGGCGGGAAGGAGGCTACACCTTC
TRBD2 15 few TRBJ2-7 TRBV6-5 CASSYWAGGTYEQYF TGTGCCAGCAGTTACTGGGCGGGAGGGACCTACGAGCAGTACTTC
. 15 . TRBJ1-2 TRBV9 CASSVGSDFNYGYTF TGTGCCAGCAGCGTAGGTTCAGACTTTAACTATGGCTACACCTTC
. 16 . TRBJ2-1 TRBV19 CASSVLTDGTYNEQFF TGTGCCAGTAGTGTCCTGACAGACGGTACCTACAATGAGCAGTTCTTC
. 14 . TRBJ1-3 TRBV30 CAWSGTFSGNTIYF TGTGCCTGGAGTGGGACATTCTCTGGAAACACCATATATTTT
. 14 . TRBJ2-1 TRBV6-4 CASSDLQGNNEQFF TGTGCCAGCAGTGACCTACAGGGCAACAATGAGCAGTTCTTC
TRBD1 14 once TRBJ1-1 TRBV27 CASRKGQGGTEAFF TGTGCCAGCAGAAAGGGACAGGGAGGCACTGAAGCTTTCTTT
. 15 . TRBJ1-4 TRBV13 CASSPRGREGEKLFF TGTGCCAGCAGCCCCCGAGGGAGGGAGGGTGAAAAACTGTTTTTT
TRBD2 20 . TRBJ2-1 TRBV3-1/TRBV3-2 CASSQDARQLAGGSYNEQFF TGTGCCAGCAGCCAAGATGCCCGCCAACTAGCGGGAGGCTCCTACAATGAGCAGTTCTTC
. 15 . TRBJ2-7 TRBV9 CASSVGSQSSYEQYF TGTGCCAGCAGCGTAGGGAGTCAGAGCTCCTACGAGCAGTACTTC
TRBD2 15 . TRBJ2-2 TRBV11-2 CASSLGLANTGELFF TGTGCCAGCAGTTTGGGACTAGCGAACACCGGGGAGCTGTTTTTT
TRBD1 15 few TRBJ2-1 TRBV7-2 CASSLDRGGYNEQFF TGTGCCAGCAGCTTGGACAGGGGAGGCTACAATGAGCAGTTCTTC
TRBD1 16 . TRBJ2-2 TRBV5-1 CASSSGQGPSTGELFF TGCGCCAGCAGCTCGGGACAGGGCCCAAGCACCGGGGAGCTGTTTTTT
TRBD1 16 . TRBJ2-7 TRBV11-3 CASSSTSGTVIYEQYF TGTGCCAGCAGCTCAACATCCGGGACAGTTATCTACGAGCAGTACTTC
. 13 . TRBJ2-5 TRBV2 CASSVSGRETQYF TGTGCCAGCAGTGTTAGTGGGAGAGAGACCCAGTACTTC
. 15 . TRBJ1-2 TRBV6-5 CASTNGPPLNYGYTF TGTGCCAGCACCAACGGTCCCCCACTTAACTATGGCTACACCTTC
TRBD1 14 . TRBJ1-3 TRBV3-1/TRBV3-2 CASSLGQAGNTIYF TGTGCCAGCAGCCTCGGACAGGCTGGAAACACCATATATTTT
. 12 . TRBJ2-7 TRBV5-4 CASSLGTSEQYF TGTGCCAGCAGCTTGGGGACTTCCGAGCAGTACTTC
. 12 . TRBJ2-7 TRBV30 CAWSVLPPQQYF TGTGCCTGGAGTGTACTCCCCCCCCAGCAGTACTTC
. 14 . TRBJ1-2 TRBV19 CASSKAGLNYGYTF TGTGCCAGTAGTAAGGCAGGGCTAAACTATGGCTACACCTTC
TRBD1 19 . TRBJ2-6 TRBV7-7 CASSATGTGTYSGANVLTF TGTGCCAGCAGCGCGACCGGGACAGGGACATACTCTGGGGCCAACGTCCTGACTTTC
. 15 . TRBJ1-4 TRBV4-3 CASSLYQPGGEKLFF TGCGCCAGCAGCCTATATCAGCCTGGAGGAGAAAAACTGTTTTTT
. 15 . TRBJ1-2 TRBV21-1 CASSKSWGLNYGYTF TGTGCCAGCAGCAAATCTTGGGGGCTGAACTATGGCTACACCTTC
. 13 . TRBJ1-5 TRBV9 CASSVDGNQPQHF TGTGCCAGCAGCGTAGACGGGAATCAGCCCCAGCATTTT
. 16 . TRBJ2-2 TRBV24-1 CATSAFSGVNTGELFF TGTGCCACCAGTGCCTTTTCGGGAGTGAACACCGGGGAGCTGTTTTTT
TRBD2 15 few TRBJ2-1 TRBV19 CASSIGSGTYNEQFF TGTGCCAGTAGTATAGGGAGCGGGACCTACAATGAGCAGTTCTTC
. 16 . TRBJ2-7 TRBV18 CASSPFGEENFYEQYF TGTGCCAGCTCACCATTCGGAGAAGAAAACTTCTACGAGCAGTACTTC
TRBD2 16 . TRBJ2-2 TRBV3-1/TRBV3-2 CASSQVSGRTTGELFF TGTGCCAGCAGCCAAGTCAGCGGGAGGACAACCGGGGAGCTGTTTTTT
. 18 . TRBJ2-1 TRBV4-1 CASSQGPYGGDSYNEQFF TGCGCCAGCAGCCAAGGCCCGTATGGCGGAGATTCCTACAATGAGCAGTTCTTC
TRBD1 15 . TRBJ1-1 TRBV7-9 CASSVLRDRNTEAFF TGTGCCAGCAGCGTCCTCCGGGACAGGAACACTGAAGCTTTCTTT
. 11 . TRBJ2-5 TRBV7-8 CASSAQETQYF TGTGCCAGCAGCGCGCAAGAGACCCAGTACTTC
TRBD2 16 . TRBJ2-1 TRBV19 CASSLLAGIGYNEQFF TGTGCCAGTTCGCTACTAGCGGGAATAGGGTACAATGAGCAGTTCTTC
. 14 . TRBJ1-3 TRBV7-9 CASSLGRTGNTIYF TGTGCCAGCAGCTTAGGGAGGACTGGAAACACCATATATTTT
. 13 . TRBJ1-2 TRBV5-1 CASSLAANYGYTF TGCGCCAGCAGCTTGGCAGCTAACTATGGCTACACCTTC
TRBD1 12 . TRBJ2-1 TRBV11-3 CASSVGQAEQFF TGTGCCAGCAGCGTGGGACAGGCCGAGCAGTTCTTC
. 12 . TRBJ1-4 TRBV7-9 CASRARSEKLFF TGTGCCAGCAGGGCTAGGAGTGAAAAACTGTTTTTT
TRBD1 16 . TRBJ1-5 TRBV6-2/TRBV6-3 CASSYKQGGGNQPQHF TGTGCCAGCAGTTATAAACAGGGGGGGGGCAATCAGCCCCAGCATTTT
. 15 . TRBJ2-3 TRBV7-7 CASRRQGFITDTQYF TGTGCCAGCAGGCGTCAGGGATTCATCACAGATACGCAGTATTTT